The 4 T cell receptor beta chains listed next were all sequenced from one sample in a study of blood T cell repertoires in COVID-19. Assay used: immunoSEQ multiplex PCR; TCRdb lists only in-frame clones, some missing. This sample yields around 60,000 clones, of which approximately 80% are seen a single time; more than 8.5% belongs to the top ten. Sequences were obtained from peripheral blood. These receptors were taken from a man aged 45 to 65 with COVID-19, enrolled during active disease.

This clone was observed once. In nucleotides, the CDR3 is TGCGCCAGCAGCTTGGCCGACGGGTATTCGCAGTTCTTC. This gives the protein CASSLADGYSQFF. This chain links TRBV5-1 with TRBJ2-1; D unclear. Germline V CDR1 and CDR2: SGHRS, YFSETQ. Trimming removed 0 bases at V and 12 bases at J, with 13 bases between. This CDR3 is built from 13 residues.

This sequence joins TRBV6-5 and TRBJ1-1; TRBD1 might be the D (5 bases). Trimming cost V 5 bases and J 4 bases, with 14 bases left between them. The length of the CDR3 is 14 residues. Germline V gives CDR1 MNHEY, CDR2 SVGAGI. CDR3 region: CASSPAGGATEAFF. CDR3 sequence (DNA): TGTGCCAGCAGTCCCGCTGGAGGGGCCACTGAAGCTTTCTTT.

V usage is TRBV30 and J usage is TRBJ1-2; no clear D gene. V lost 7 bases and J lost 11, with 14 bases in between. CDR3 size: 10 residues. From germline, CDR1 is GTSNPN and CDR2 SVGIG (reference sequence). CDR3 loop: CASAGGVYTF. DNA for the CDR3: TGTGCCTCGGCCGGCGGGGTGTACACCTTC.

The chain couples TRBV5-4 to TRBJ2-3; 10 positions match TRBD1. Trimming took 0 bases from V and 5 from J; bases not matched to a gene: 3. The germline V gene encodes CDR1 SGHNT and CDR2 YYREEE (reference sequence). CDR3 size: 15 residues. CDR3 nucleotide sequence: TGTGCCAGCAGCTTGGCCCGGACAGGGGGAGATACGCAGTATTTT. Its translation: CASSLARTGGDTQYF.